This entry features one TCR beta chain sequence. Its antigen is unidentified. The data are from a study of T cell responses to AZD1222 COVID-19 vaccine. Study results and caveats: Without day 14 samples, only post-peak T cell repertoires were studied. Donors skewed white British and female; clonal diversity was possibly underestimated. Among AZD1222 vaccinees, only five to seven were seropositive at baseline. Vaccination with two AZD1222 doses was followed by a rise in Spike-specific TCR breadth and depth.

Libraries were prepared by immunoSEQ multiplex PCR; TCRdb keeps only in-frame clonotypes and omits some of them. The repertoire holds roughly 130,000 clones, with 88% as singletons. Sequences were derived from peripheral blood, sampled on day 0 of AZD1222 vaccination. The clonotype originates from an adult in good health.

The CDR3 DNA reads TGCGCCAGCAGCTCCGGGACGGTAAATTCACCCCTCCACTTT. It yields the protein CASSSGTVNSPLHF. The rearrangement joins TRBV5-1 to TRBJ1-6; D may be TRBD1 (5 bases). The germline V and J ends were trimmed by 3 bases and 7 bases, with 11 bases remaining between them. In germline, CDR1 is SGHRS, CDR2 YFSETQ. The CDR3 is 14 residues long.